This TCR beta chain originates from a study of shared clonotypes between healthy human individuals. This clone is a singleton in its sample. Per germline, CDR1 SQVTM and CDR2 ANQGSEA. Trimming took 6 bases from V and 2 from J, leaving 14 bases between them. The length of the CDR3 is 13 residues. Sequencing was performed with immunoSEQ multiplex PCR; in TCRdb, only in-frame clones are kept and a portion is missing. The sample records around 100,000 clones, roughly 66% being singletons. The receptor comes from a woman in her twenties or thirties in good health. Sequenced material: memory CD8+ T cells sorted from blood. The subset is: CD45RO+ cells pooled with CCR7-negative TemRA cells. J is TRBJ2-7 and V is TRBV29-1; D call uncertain. CDR3 loop: CSVLLEFPYEQYF. CDR3 coding DNA: TGCAGCGTCCTCCTTGAGTTCCCCTACGAGCAGTACTTC.